These 32 T cell receptor beta chains were sequenced from one sample in a study of blood T cell repertoires in COVID-19 (dated by TCRdb to between 2020 and 2021). The library was prepared using the immunoSEQ multiplex PCR assay. This is the immuneACCESS table as TCRdb keeps it, with only in-frame sequences that have V and J called. A part of the clones is gone; compared with another copy, unresolved V genes explain less than half, and the rest is unexplained. In this sample the table shows hundreds of thousands of clones, around 83% of which occur a single time. The ten biggest clones cover roughly 4.7% of the sample. The source material was PBMCs or T cells enriched from blood (not recorded which). The source is a man in his forties who had been exposed to COVID-19.

In this sample, this clone turned up a few times. The chain has TRBV7-2 and TRBJ1-6, with 9 bases aligning to TRBD1. After removal of 10 bases from V and 9 bases from J, the junction contained 7 bases not matched to a gene. CDR1 is SGHTA, CDR2 FQGNSA, per germline. The CDR3 consists of 13 residues. The CDR3 DNA reads as TGTGCCACCAACACAGGGGGCGGTTCACCCCTCCACTTT. As protein: CATNTGGGSPLHF.

The V call is TRBV11-2, the J call TRBJ2-3; no reliable D call. The CDR3 has 15 amino acids. The germline gives CDR1 SGHAT, CDR2 FQNNGV. V lost 5 bases to trimming and J lost 0 bases, with 12 bases between them. The CDR3 bases are TGTGCCAGCAGCCCAAATTCGAGAAGCACAGATACGCAGTATTTT. It yields the protein CASSPNSRSTDTQYF. Supplemented by reference TRBV11-2 and TRBJ2-3, the full variable domain reads EAGVAQSPRYKIIEKRQSVAFWCNPISGHATLYWYQQILGQGPKLLIQFQNNGVVDDSQLPKDRFSAERLKGVDSTLKIQPAKLEDSAVYLCASSPNSRSTDTQYFGPGTRLTVL.

The chain employs TRBV4-1 and TRBJ1-3, with D hard to call. The germline CDR1 and CDR2 sequences are MGHRA and YSYEKL. Trimming took off 5 bases at V and 6 bases at J, with 11 bases between the two ends. The CDR3 totals 13 residues. CDR3 amino acids: CASSDGLSNTIYF. CDR3 nucleotide sequence: TGCGCCAGCAGCGACGGACTCTCAAACACCATATATTTT.

The chain employs TRBV4-1 and TRBJ1-1; D gene ambiguous. Germline CDR1 MGHRA, CDR2 YSYEKL. Trimming removed 1 base at V and 0 bases at J, with 6 bases between. The CDR3 has 14 amino acids. CDR3 DNA: TGCGCCAGCAGCCAAGGGGAGATGAACACTGAAGCTTTCTTT. This codes for CASSQGEMNTEAFF.

V gene TRBV11-1 combines with J gene TRBJ2-1; the D gene is possibly TRBD1 (5 bases). Trimming pared 1 base from V and 8 bases from J, leaving 15 bases between. The CDR3 length is 15 residues. CDR1 is SGHAT and CDR2 is FQDESV in the germline V gene (reference sequence). The CDR3 region has the DNA TGTGCCAGCAGCTTAGGTAGGGGTGTTGACGATGAGCAGTTCTTC. Residues: CASSLGRGVDDEQFF.

J is TRBJ1-5 and V is TRBV3-1 (or the pseudogene TRBV3-2); 11 bases fit TRBD1. This CDR3 has 16 residues. V was pared by 1 base and J by 6 bases, with 5 bases of the junction left unmatched. The germline V gene has CDR1 LGHDT and CDR2 YNNKEL (reference sequence). Here the CDR3 DNA reads TGTGCCAGCAGCCAAGCTGGGACAGGGGGTTCTCAGCCCCAGCATTTT. Residues: CASSQAGTGGSQPQHF.

The chain links TRBV18 to TRBJ2-5; 8 bases align to TRBD2. Germline V lookup: CDR1 KGHSH, CDR2 LQKENI. The junction had 13 bases not matched to a gene; V was cut back by 6 bases and J by 4 bases. This CDR3 contains 16 residues. The DNA for the CDR3 is TGTGCCAGCTCTCCCATTAGCGGGGACCGGGTAGAGACCCAGTACTTC. It codes for CASSPISGDRVETQYF. The full variable domain, completed using reference TRBV18 and TRBJ2-5, is NAGVMQNPRHLVRRRGQEARLRCSPMKGHSHVYWYRQLPEEGLKFMVYLQKENIIDESGMPKERFSAEFPKEGPSILRIQQVVRGDSAAYFCASSPISGDRVETQYFGPGTRLLVL.

The CDR3 loop reads CASSFAGVYNEQFF. In DNA form, the CDR3 reads TGTGCCAGCAGTTTCGCGGGAGTCTACAATGAGCAGTTCTTC. The chain uses TRBV27 and TRBJ2-1, with 7 bases identical to TRBD2. The germline V gene has CDR1 MNHEY and CDR2 SMNVEV (reference sequence). J was trimmed by 3 bases and V by 3 bases; bases with no gene match: 2. The CDR3 runs 14 residues.

This clone has a handful of counts. The chain recombines TRBV6-5 with TRBJ2-7; 7 nucleotides line up with TRBD1. The CDR3 length is 13 residues. The germline V gene encodes CDR1 MNHEY and CDR2 SVGAGI. The V gene end was trimmed by 6 bases and the J gene end by 4 bases; junction bases not matched to a gene: 6. The CDR3 region is CASRQGKGYEQYF. CDR3 coding DNA: TGTGCCAGCAGACAGGGGAAGGGGTACGAGCAGTACTTC.

The genes are TRBV29-1 and TRBJ1-4, with 7 bases fitting TRBD1. CDR1 and CDR2 (germline): SQVTM, ANQGSEA. The trim removed 7 bases at V and 7 bases at J, leaving 6 bases unmatched. CDR3 size: 12 residues. The CDR3 DNA sequence: TGCAGCGCCCGGGACAGCCTTGAAAAACTGTTTTTT. Translating it yields CSARDSLEKLFF.

V and J are TRBV19 and TRBJ1-2, with D hard to call. Trimming took 7 bases from V and 8 from J, leaving 26 bases between them. The CDR3 spans 16 residues. Looked up from germline, CDR1 is LNHDA and CDR2 is SQIVND (reference sequence). DNA of the CDR3: TGTGCCAGTAAGAGTGGAGGGCAGGCGGTATCGAGGGGCTACACCTTC. It yields the protein CASKSGGQAVSRGYTF.

The genes are TRBV3-1 (or the pseudogene TRBV3-2) and TRBJ2-1; D may be TRBD1 (6 bases). The CDR3 covers 18 residues. Germline values: CDR1 LGHDT, CDR2 YNNKEL (reference sequence). The ends were cut back, 0 bases at V and 6 bases at J, with 21 bases in the middle. CDR3 in DNA: TGTGCCAGCAGCCAAGACAGACTACAGGGAAGGAGTAGCAATGAGCAGTTCTTC. Its translation is CASSQDRLQGRSSNEQFF.

The gene calls are TRBV7-3 and TRBJ2-2; 7 bases line up with TRBD2. This CDR3 comprises 17 residues. The germline CDR1 and CDR2 sequences are SGHTA and FQGTGA. With 4 bases clipped from V and 0 bases from J, the junction kept 8 bases outside the gene matches. The CDR3 region is CASSSEPSGANTGELFF. The CDR3 coding sequence is TGTGCCAGCAGCTCTGAACCGAGCGGGGCGAACACCGGGGAGCTGTTTTTT.

V and J are TRBV7-9 and TRBJ1-2; 9 nucleotides align to TRBD1. The CDR3 spans 16 residues. Germline CDR1 and CDR2: SEHNR and FQNEAQ (reference sequence). V lost 4 bases to trimming and J lost 5 bases; unmatched junction nucleotides: 11. CDR3 bases: TGTGCCAGCAGCTACAACTACAGGGGGCCAAGGTATGGCTACACCTTC. Protein: CASSYNYRGPRYGYTF.

The chain joins TRBV6-5 to TRBJ1-2; D possibly corresponds to TRBD1 (5 bases). The CDR3 spans 13 residues. Germline V gives CDR1 MNHEY, CDR2 SVGAGI. The V and J ends lost 2 bases and 4 bases respectively, with 8 bases between them. CDR3 DNA sequence: TGTGCCAGCAGTTACGGAGGGACCTATGGCTACACCTTC. Its protein product is CASSYGGTYGYTF.

V gene TRBV24-1 combines with J gene TRBJ2-3; 7 nucleotides align to TRBD1. The CDR3 extends over 15 amino acids. The junction had 12 bases not matched to a gene; V was cut back by 9 bases and J by 4 bases. Germline V CDR1 and CDR2: KGHDR, SFDVKD. The CDR3 DNA reads as TGTGCCACCCAAGCCTCTAGGGGGCTATCAGATACGCAGTATTTT. Encoded protein: CATQASRGLSDTQYF.

The gene calls are TRBV2 and TRBJ1-1; 7 positions agree with TRBD1. The V gene's germline CDR1 is SNHLY and CDR2 FYNNEI. V trimming: 6 bases; J trimming: 3 bases; junction bases outside the gene matches: 1. The CDR3 spans 12 residues. The CDR3 DNA is TGTGCCAGCAGCAGGGGGTACACTGAAGCTTTCTTT. It encodes CASSRGYTEAFF.

This chain links TRBV10-3 with TRBJ1-5; the D is unclear. From germline, CDR1 is ENHRY and CDR2 SYGVKD. V dropped 3 bases and J dropped 2 bases, with 8 bases sitting between them. The CDR3 is made up of 14 amino acids. The CDR3 loop is CAISDGAGNQPQHF. The CDR3 DNA sequence: TGTGCCATCAGTGACGGAGCGGGCAATCAGCCCCAGCATTTT.

The V and J genes are TRBV2 and TRBJ2-1, with TRBD2 matching over 8 bases. CDR3 length: 16 amino acids. The germline V gene encodes CDR1 SNHLY and CDR2 FYNNEI. V was pared by 4 bases and J by 8 bases, with 13 bases of the junction left unmatched. The CDR3 spells CASSVAHGGAFYEQFF. The CDR3 DNA reads TGTGCCAGCAGTGTAGCGCACGGGGGGGCGTTTTATGAGCAGTTCTTC. Full variable domain (outside the CDR3, taken from reference TRBV2 and TRBJ2-1): EPEVTQTPSHQVTQMGQEVILRCVPISNHLYFYWYRQILGQKVEFLVSFYNNEISEKSEIFDDQFSVERPDGSNFTLKIRSTKLEDSAMYFCASSVAHGGAFYEQFFGPGTRLTVL.

The CDR3 protein is CASSEGFYEQYF. The CDR3 DNA is TGTGCCAGCAGCGAGGGTTTCTACGAGCAGTACTTC. The chain has TRBV5-4 and TRBJ2-7; a weak D match, TRBD2 (5 bases). V was pared by 4 bases and J by 3 bases, with 8 bases between. CDR3 length equals 12 residues. CDR1 is SGHNT, CDR2 YYREEE, per germline (reference sequence).

The sample holds a few counts of this clone. The J gene is TRBJ2-1, the V gene TRBV5-1; D is undetermined. The CDR3 is 15 residues long. Germline CDR1 and CDR2: SGHRS and YFSETQ. V lost 0 bases to trimming and J lost 0 bases, with 7 bases between them. The CDR3 nucleotides read TGCGCCAGCAGCTTGGACAGCACCTCCTACAATGAGCAGTTCTTC. It is translated as CASSLDSTSYNEQFF.

This chain links TRBV6-4 with TRBJ2-1; 7 bases agree with TRBD2. CDR3 length: 14 residues. The V gene end was trimmed by 5 bases and the J gene end by 7 bases; junction bases not matched to a gene: 8. Per germline, CDR1 MRHNA and CDR2 SNTAGT. Written as DNA, the CDR3 is TGTGCCAGCAGTCCAAGCGGGATTCGGAATGAGCAGTTCTTC. It specifies CASSPSGIRNEQFF.

The chain joins TRBV6-4 to TRBJ2-2, with D maybe TRBD2 (5 bases). CDR1 MRHNA and CDR2 SNTAGT come from the germline V gene. CDR3 length equals 12 residues. The germline V and J ends were trimmed by 8 bases and 5 bases, with 9 bases remaining between them. The CDR3 loop reads CASASPTGELFF. CDR3 bases: TGTGCCAGCGCTAGCCCAACCGGGGAGCTGTTTTTT.

The rearrangement joins TRBV7-9 to TRBJ1-1; D unclear. With 5 bases removed from V and 4 bases from J, the gap between germline ends came to 11 bases. The CDR3 totals 13 residues. Germline loops: CDR1 SEHNR, CDR2 FQNEAQ (reference sequence). The CDR3 DNA reads TGTGCCAGCAGCACCCCTTGGGCCACTGAAGCTTTCTTT. This encodes CASSTPWATEAFF.

The genes are TRBV18 and TRBJ2-2; 10 nucleotides match TRBD1. The CDR3 runs 16 residues. Germline assignment: CDR1 KGHSH and CDR2 LQKENI. Losses at the gene ends were 3 bases for V and 6 bases for J; bases not matched to a gene: 7. CDR3 DNA: TGTGCCAGCTCACCCGCCGGGACAGGGGTGTCCGGGGAGCTGTTTTTT. It translates to CASSPAGTGVSGELFF.

J is TRBJ2-3 and V is TRBV20-1; 8 bases map to TRBD1. The CDR3 contains 11 residues. The V segment lost 1 base and the J segment 11 bases; nucleotides outside the gene matches: 2. Germline V gene lookup returns CDR1 DFQATT and CDR2 SNEGSKA (reference sequence). The CDR3 loop is CSARVGTGQYF. CDR3 nucleotides: TGCAGTGCTAGAGTGGGGACAGGGCAGTATTTT.

The table lists this clone with a count of one. The V and J genes are TRBV19 and TRBJ2-2; possibly TRBD2 for D (5 bases). Germline CDR1 is LNHDA and CDR2 is SQIVND (reference sequence). The ends were cut back, 3 bases at V and 2 bases at J, with 10 bases in the middle. This CDR3 is 15 amino acids long. CDR3: CASSITGINTGELFF. The CDR3, as DNA: TGTGCCAGTAGTATTACCGGGATTAACACCGGGGAGCTGTTTTTT.

The chain joins TRBV3-1 (or the pseudogene TRBV3-2) to TRBJ2-2, with 7 nucleotides matching TRBD2. V shed 0 bases, J shed 4 bases, and the junction held 8 bases outside the gene matches. The CDR3 runs 17 residues. Germline V gives CDR1 LGHDT, CDR2 YNNKEL (reference sequence). CDR3 region: CASSQDLRREFTGELFF. DNA for the CDR3: TGTGCCAGCAGCCAAGATCTAAGGCGGGAGTTCACCGGGGAGCTGTTTTTT.

V and J are TRBV9 and TRBJ2-1; TRBD2 matches 11 bases. Trimming at V came to 4 bases and at J to 6 bases, leaving 9 bases not matched to a gene. Germline values: CDR1 SGDLS, CDR2 YYNGEE. The CDR3 totals 16 residues. For the CDR3, the DNA is TGTGCCAGCAGCTATCCCGGACTAGCGGGCCTCAATGAGCAGTTCTTC. It encodes CASSYPGLAGLNEQFF.

The V and J genes are TRBV5-1 and TRBJ1-3; D is unclear. The CDR3 has 16 residues. The ends were cut back, 0 bases at V and 0 bases at J, with 10 bases in the middle. CDR1 is SGHRS, CDR2 YFSETQ, per germline. The chain's CDR3 is CASSLGGQSSGNTIYF. In nucleotides, the CDR3 is TGCGCCAGCAGCTTGGGAGGCCAGAGCTCTGGAAACACCATATATTTT.

The V call is TRBV19, the J call TRBJ2-3, with a weak D call TRBD2 (8 bases). Germline V gene lookup returns CDR1 LNHDA and CDR2 SQIVND (reference sequence). The CDR3 length is 14 residues. The ends were cut back, 5 bases at V and 7 bases at J, with 16 bases in the middle. The CDR3 here is CASSDGRGQYTQYF. CDR3 sequence (DNA): TGTGCCAGTAGTGACGGGAGGGGACAGTATACGCAGTATTTT.

The chain uses TRBV7-9 and TRBJ2-7; 7 nucleotides match TRBD2. Germline CDR1 and CDR2: SEHNR and FQNEAQ (reference sequence). The CDR3 covers 16 residues. V lost 1 base to trimming and J lost 2 bases; unmatched junction nucleotides: 8. The CDR3 here is CASSLGRGGSAYEQYF. The CDR3, as DNA: TGTGCCAGCAGCTTAGGTCGGGGCGGGAGCGCCTACGAGCAGTACTTC.